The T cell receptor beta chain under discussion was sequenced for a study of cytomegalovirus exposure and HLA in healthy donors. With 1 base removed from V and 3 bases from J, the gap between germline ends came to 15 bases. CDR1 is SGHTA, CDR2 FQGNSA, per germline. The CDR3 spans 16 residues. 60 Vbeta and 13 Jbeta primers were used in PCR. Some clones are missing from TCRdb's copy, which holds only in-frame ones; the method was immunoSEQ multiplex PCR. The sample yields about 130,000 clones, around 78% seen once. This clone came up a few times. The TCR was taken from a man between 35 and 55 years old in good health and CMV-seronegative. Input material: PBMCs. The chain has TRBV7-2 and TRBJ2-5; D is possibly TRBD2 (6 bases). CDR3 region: CASSLDGIPGEETQYF. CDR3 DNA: TGTGCCAGCAGCTTAGACGGTATACCGGGGGAAGAGACCCAGTACTTC.